What follows are 24 T cell receptor beta chains derived from one specimen sequenced in a study of cytomegalovirus exposure and HLA in healthy donors. Primers: 60 Vbeta forward and 13 Jbeta reverse. The data were produced by immunoSEQ multiplex PCR, yet TCRdb's version contains in-frame clones alone and is incomplete. The data hold tens of thousands of clones, with around 78% observed a single time. Sequenced input: PBMCs. All receptors derive from a male donor in good health and CMV-seropositive.

This clone came up many times. CDR3 sequence reads: CASSGNRVENTIYF. The CDR3 bases are TGTGCCAGCAGCGGAAACAGGGTTGAAAACACCATATATTTT. The V gene is TRBV5-5, the J gene TRBJ1-3; possible D gene TRBD1, 6 bases. The germline V gene has CDR1 SGHKS and CDR2 YYEKEE (reference sequence). The V end lost 4 bases, the J end lost 6 bases, and 14 bases lay between the germline ends. The CDR3 runs 14 residues.

This clone is a singleton in its sample. The chain recombines TRBV27 with TRBJ1-6; 9 bases agree with TRBD1. Per the germline V gene, CDR1 is MNHEY and CDR2 is SMNVEV (reference sequence). The length of the CDR3 is 17 residues. With 3 bases clipped from V and 10 bases from J, the junction kept 13 bases outside the gene matches. DNA for the CDR3: TGTGCCAGCAGTTTCCGGGACAGGGTGGGACTTTGGTCACCCCTCCACTTT. Translated, it gives CASSFRDRVGLWSPLHF.

This chain uses TRBV9 with TRBJ2-6; 9 positions match TRBD1. CDR3 length: 18 residues. In germline, CDR1 is SGDLS, CDR2 YYNGEE. The V and J ends lost 5 bases and 3 bases, in that order; junction bases with no gene match: 12. CDR3 nucleotide sequence: TGTGCCAGCAGTCAGACCGGGACAGGGTTGTTTGGGGCCAACGTCCTGACTTTC. Translating gives CASSQTGTGLFGANVLTF.

The chain employs TRBV6-1 and TRBJ1-6, with 8 bases aligning to TRBD1. The CDR3 runs 14 residues. The V gene end was trimmed by 3 bases and the J gene end by 10 bases; junction bases not matched to a gene: 5. Germline CDR1 and CDR2: MNHNS and SASEGT. The CDR3 spells CASSETGVGSPLHF. CDR3 bases: TGTGCCAGCAGTGAGACAGGGGTTGGGTCACCCCTCCACTTT.

This clone was counted only a few times. The chain couples TRBV12-5 to TRBJ2-1, with D tentatively TRBD2 (5 bases). The CDR3 has 16 amino acids. The germline V and J ends were trimmed by 1 base and 6 bases, with 16 bases remaining between them. From germline, CDR1 is LGHNT and CDR2 FRNRAP. The CDR3 DNA reads TGTGCTAGTGGTTTGGATAGCGCATATGAGGGCAATGAGCAGTTCTTC. Protein product: CASGLDSAYEGNEQFF.

The chain carries TRBV28 and TRBJ1-4; unclear D gene. The CDR3 is 18 amino acids. Trimming cost V 2 bases and J 5 bases, with 21 bases left between them. Per germline, CDR1 MDHEN and CDR2 SYDVKM. CDR3 sequence reads: CASSLQSAPDLDNEKLFF. In nucleotides, the CDR3 is TGTGCCAGCAGTTTACAAAGCGCCCCAGACCTTGACAATGAAAAACTGTTTTTT.

This chain links TRBV4-2 with TRBJ2-1; possible D gene TRBD2, 7 bases. Germline V gives CDR1 LGHNA, CDR2 YNFKEQ. V dropped 3 bases and J dropped 7 bases, with 13 bases sitting between them. The CDR3 contains 14 residues. The CDR3 region is CASSHGLGGNEQFF. Here the CDR3 DNA reads TGTGCCAGCAGCCATGGACTAGGGGGGAATGAGCAGTTCTTC.

With regard to this clone: An end of the junction differs from the germline gene, which may be a read error. The V call is TRBV28, the J call TRBJ2-7, with 8 bases that match TRBD1. Germline CDR1 reads MDHEN; CDR2 reads SYDVKM. This CDR3 region has 13 residues. The CDR3 DNA reads TGTGCCGGCAGAGGACAGGGTGGCTACGAGCAGTACTTC. Its protein is CAGRGQGGYEQYF.

V and J are TRBV6-5 and TRBJ2-7; 7 bases agree with TRBD2. CDR3 size: 14 residues. Germline assignment: CDR1 MNHEY and CDR2 SVGAGI. Trimming at V came to 9 bases and at J to 0 bases, leaving 8 bases not matched to a gene. The CDR3 region has the DNA TGTGCCAGTCGGGGAGGGGAGTACTCCTACGAGCAGTACTTC. Translating it yields CASRGGEYSYEQYF.

J is TRBJ1-5 and V is TRBV27; no definite D call. This CDR3 spans 14 amino acids. The V end was cut by 5 bases, the J end by 2 bases, with 10 bases between. From germline, CDR1 is MNHEY and CDR2 SMNVEV (reference sequence). CDR3 region: CASSGGRGNQPQHF. The CDR3 DNA follows: TGTGCCAGCAGTGGAGGGAGAGGCAATCAGCCCCAGCATTTT.

V and J are TRBV6-4 and TRBJ2-1, with TRBD2 as a possible D gene (6 bases). Germline V lookup: CDR1 MRHNA, CDR2 SNTAGT. Trimming stripped 1 base from V and 4 bases from J, with 14 bases between. The CDR3 contains 16 residues. CDR3 sequence reads: CASSDWWEAPYNEQFF. In nucleotides, the CDR3 is TGTGCCAGCAGTGACTGGTGGGAGGCGCCATACAATGAGCAGTTCTTC.

The rearrangement joins TRBV14 to TRBJ2-1; possibly TRBD2 for D (5 bases). Trimming left V 5 bases short and J 2 bases short, with 13 bases between. There are 15 residues in the CDR3. CDR1 is SGHDN, CDR2 FVKESK, per germline. The CDR3 region is CASSKSGWAYNEQFF. For the CDR3, the DNA is TGTGCCAGCAGCAAATCGGGGTGGGCCTACAATGAGCAGTTCTTC.

The chain links TRBV5-5 to TRBJ1-1, with D possibly matching TRBD1 (5 bases). Deletions cut 0 bases from V and 3 bases from J, with 12 bases between. Germline CDR1 reads SGHKS; CDR2 reads YYEKEE (reference sequence). The CDR3 loop spans 15 amino acids. This CDR3 is CASSLEDWGDTEAFF. DNA of the CDR3: TGTGCCAGCAGCTTGGAGGACTGGGGGGACACTGAAGCTTTCTTT. Supplemented by reference TRBV5-5 and TRBJ1-1, the full variable domain reads DAGVTQSPTHLIKTRGQQVTLRCSPISGHKSVSWYQQVLGQGPQFIFQYYEKEERGRGNFPDRFSARQFPNYSSELNVNALLLGDSALYLCASSLEDWGDTEAFFGQGTRLTVV.

The chain combines TRBV28 with TRBJ2-5, with D unresolved. Germline lookup yields CDR1 MDHEN and CDR2 SYDVKM. V lost 3 bases, J lost 3 bases, and 17 bases lay in between. CDR3 length equals 16 residues. CDR3 in DNA: TGTGCCAGCAGTTTTTTGCAGAAGGAGATCGAAGAGACCCAGTACTTC. Protein product: CASSFLQKEIEETQYF. Full variable domain (missing parts from reference TRBV28 and TRBJ2-5): DVKVTQSSRYLVKRTGEKVFLECVQDMDHENMFWYRQDPGLGLRLIYFSYDVKMKEKGDIPEGYSVSREKKERFSLILESASTNQTSMYLCASSFLQKEIEETQYFGPGTRLLVL.

This clone was picked up one time. This sequence joins TRBV18 and TRBJ2-7; TRBD1 aligns across 11 bases. With 2 bases clipped from V and 3 bases from J, the junction kept 6 bases outside the gene matches. Per the germline V gene, CDR1 is KGHSH and CDR2 is LQKENI. The CDR3 spans 16 residues. The chain's CDR3 is CASSPSGQGAFYEQYF. The CDR3 DNA follows: TGTGCCAGCTCACCAAGTGGACAGGGGGCCTTCTACGAGCAGTACTTC.

This clone appeared a single time. V gene TRBV7-8 combines with J gene TRBJ2-2, with 9 nucleotides matching TRBD1. Germline CDR1 and CDR2: SGHVS and FQNEAQ. This CDR3 contains 15 residues. V was clipped by 4 bases and J by 3 bases; unmatched bases: 3. CDR3 protein: CASSWDRVDTGELFF. The CDR3 DNA follows: TGTGCCAGCAGCTGGGACAGGGTTGACACCGGGGAGCTGTTTTTT.

This chain joins TRBV19 and TRBJ2-3; 9 bases line up with TRBD2. With 10 bases clipped from V and 6 bases from J, the junction kept 8 bases outside the gene matches. CDR3 length equals 13 residues. CDR1 is LNHDA and CDR2 is SQIVND in the germline V gene (reference sequence). This CDR3 reads CATSSGGRDTQYF. CDR3 DNA: TGTGCCACCAGTAGCGGGGGAAGGGATACGCAGTATTTT.

This sequence joins TRBV27 and TRBJ1-1, with 8 nucleotides matching TRBD1. Germline V gives CDR1 MNHEY, CDR2 SMNVEV (reference sequence). There are 15 residues in the CDR3. J was trimmed by 3 bases and V by 5 bases; bases with no gene match: 8. The CDR3 bases are TGTGCCAGCAGTCTTTACAAGACAGGGGACACTGAAGCTTTCTTT. It encodes CASSLYKTGDTEAFF.

A single count supports this clone. The chain employs TRBV19 and TRBJ1-6; TRBD1 matches 7 bases. Germline V gives CDR1 LNHDA, CDR2 SQIVND (reference sequence). The CDR3 is 15 residues long. V gave up 1 base and J gave up 9 bases; unmatched junction bases: 6. CDR3 coding DNA: TGTGCCAGTAGTATAGGACCAGGGGACAGTTCACCCCTCCACTTT. Amino acid sequence: CASSIGPGDSSPLHF. Full variable domain (rest looked up from reference TRBV19 and TRBJ1-6): DGGITQSPKYLFRKEGQNVTLSCEQNLNHDAMYWYRQDPGQGLRLIYYSQIVNDFQKGDIAEGYSVSREKKESFPLTVTSAQKNPTAFYLCASSIGPGDSSPLHFGNGTRLTVT.

This chain joins TRBV7-9 and TRBJ1-6; D is possibly TRBD1 (5 bases). Germline loops: CDR1 SEHNR, CDR2 FQNEAQ (reference sequence). V lost 1 base to trimming and J lost 10 bases, with 14 bases between them. The CDR3 spans 15 residues. In DNA form, the CDR3 reads TGTGCCAGCAGCTTAGGAGGACGGGGGGAATCACCCCTCCACTTT. It is translated as CASSLGGRGESPLHF. The full variable domain, its missing parts supplied by reference TRBV7-9 and TRBJ1-6, is DTGVSQNPRHKITKRGQNVTFRCDPISEHNRLYWYRQTLGQGPEFLTYFQNEAQLEKSRLLSDRFSAERPKGSFSTLEIQRTEQGDSAMYLCASSLGGRGESPLHFGNGTRLTVT.

The J gene is TRBJ1-5, the V gene TRBV6-1, with D maybe TRBD1 (5 bases). Germline CDR1 reads MNHNS; CDR2 reads SASEGT. This CDR3 spans 13 amino acids. V was pared by 4 bases and J by 4 bases, with 8 bases between. CDR3 sequence (DNA): TGTGCCAGCAGTGTTCAGGGAAATCAGCCCCAGCATTTT. Translating it yields CASSVQGNQPQHF.

The V call is TRBV18, the J call TRBJ2-1; 11 nucleotides align to TRBD1. CDR3 length: 17 residues. The trim removed 5 bases at V and 5 bases at J, leaving 11 bases unmatched. In germline, CDR1 is KGHSH, CDR2 LQKENI. Written as DNA, the CDR3 is TGTGCCAGCTCATCCCTGCCTGGACAGGGGGCGAACAATGAGCAGTTCTTC. Residues: CASSSLPGQGANNEQFF.

The count of this clone is one. V and J are TRBV5-1 and TRBJ2-3; no firm D call. This CDR3 contains 12 residues. The ends were cut back, 0 bases at V and 6 bases at J, with 5 bases in the middle. Per the germline V gene, CDR1 is SGHRS and CDR2 is YFSETQ. CDR3 sequence reads: CASSLALDTQYF. The CDR3 coding sequence is TGCGCCAGCAGCTTGGCTTTGGATACGCAGTATTTT.

This chain connects TRBV27 to TRBJ1-1, with TRBD1 as a possible D gene (5 bases). The ends were cut back, 2 bases at V and 5 bases at J, with 9 bases in the middle. This CDR3 is built from 13 residues. The V gene's germline CDR1 is MNHEY and CDR2 SMNVEV (reference sequence). The CDR3 region has the DNA TGTGCCAGCAGTTTAGCGGGGGGGACTGAAGCTTTCTTT. Amino acid sequence: CASSLAGGTEAFF.